Shown below are 5 T cell receptor beta chains from a single sample sequenced in a study of T cell clusters in autoimmune cytopenias. TRB was amplified from about 270 ng of peripheral blood genomic DNA per sample. TRB was amplified by touch-down multiplex PCR, primer pools A and B combined. TCRdb re-called the multiplex PCR reads; one entry per CDR3 protein, DNA not given. Its table records 2,500 to 3,500 distinct CDR3 sequences. Sequencing was performed on peripheral blood. The source is a human donor with an autoimmune cytopenia or autoimmune hepatitis (not recorded which).

The rearrangement links TRBV13 to TRBJ2-1. The CDR3 consists of 14 residues. The germline CDR1 and CDR2 sequences are PRHDT and FYEKMQ (reference sequence). The CDR3 is CASSLASYYNEQFF.

The rearrangement uses TRBV4-3 and TRBJ2-1; checking the TCRdb D call of TRBD2 is not possible without DNA. The germline V gene has CDR1 LGHNA and CDR2 YSLEER. The length of the CDR3 is 16 residues. The CDR3 loop reads CASSQDGLAGYNEQFF.

In terms of frequency, this clonotype is large. J is TRBJ2-3 and V is TRBV24-1; the D gene TCRdb calls, TRBD2, cannot be checked with no DNA. Germline V gives CDR1 KGHDR, CDR2 SFDVKD. The CDR3 length is 15 residues. The CDR3: CATSESGGPTDTQYF.

Measured by frequency, this clonotype is medium-sized. The chain recombines TRBV10-3 with TRBJ2-7. This CDR3 comprises 12 residues. The germline gives CDR1 ENHRY, CDR2 SYGVKD. The CDR3 protein is CAIRDLRGEQYF.

This clonotype registers medium-sized by frequency. V gene TRBV27 combines with J gene TRBJ2-3. Germline loops: CDR1 MNHEY, CDR2 SMNVEV (reference sequence). This CDR3 is 16 amino acids long. The CDR3 protein is CASSLSGYRLTDTQYF.